The source of this T cell receptor beta chain is a study of CD8 T cells in Susac syndrome. Study summary: The Susac syndrome patients that were sequenced included 5 or 6 with active disease and 8 or 9 in remission. At the time their blood was drawn, patients with Susac syndrome were either therapy-naive, on corticosteroids (with some of them also receiving intravenous immunoglobulin), or on intravenous immunoglobulin alone.

This CDR3 contains 12 residues. CDR1 and CDR2 from the germline V gene are SEHNR and FQNEAQ (reference sequence). The V gene lost 3 bases and the J gene lost 7 bases, with 6 bases spanning the gap. Sequencing of TCR beta drew on CD8+ and CD4+ T cells from blood. RNA amounts of about 0.5 to 1 ug underwent reverse transcription with random hexamers. TCR beta CDR3 was amplified by immunoSEQ multiplex PCR. This amplification extended across 54 Vbeta and 13 Jbeta segments. TCRdb reanalysed the immunoSEQ multiplex PCR reads using MiXCR and keeps one entry per CDR3 protein. The sample has 71,000 or so distinct CDR3 sequences; around 93% are singletons.

The source of this sequence is a human donor with Susac syndrome. The material sequenced was CD4+ T cells from PBMCs. The J gene is TRBJ1-4, the V gene TRBV7-9; D remains ambiguous. The CDR3 loop is CASSFLSEKLFF. Written as DNA, the CDR3 is TGTGCCAGCAGCTTTCTGTCTGAAAAACTGTTTTTT.